This T cell receptor beta chain was retrieved from a study of T cell responses to AZD1222 COVID-19 vaccine. Findings of the study overall: Receipt of two AZD1222 doses was followed by a rise in Spike-specific TCR breadth and depth. Mostly white British, mostly female donors; authors suggested clonal diversity may be underestimated. A reported finding is that nearly half of spike-specific TCRs target unmutated variant regions. Scientists sampled the repertoires only once the peak T cell response had passed.

CDR1 and CDR2 (germline): MGHDK, SYGVNS. This CDR3 comprises 12 residues. V gave up 1 base and J gave up 7 bases, with 7 bases separating them. Worth noting for this clone: What it binds is not known.

Using immunoSEQ multiplex PCR, the repertoire was profiled, and TCRdb retains in-frame clones only, with some absent. In the table there are some 200,000 clones, roughly 90% of which are singletons. The TCR comes from an adult in good health. V gene TRBV25-1 combines with J gene TRBJ1-2, with no clear D. This specimen consisted of peripheral blood, obtained on day 0 of AZD1222 vaccination. The CDR3 DNA reads TGTGCCAGCAGTGAATTTGAGGCTGGCTACACCTTC. The encoded protein is CASSEFEAGYTF.